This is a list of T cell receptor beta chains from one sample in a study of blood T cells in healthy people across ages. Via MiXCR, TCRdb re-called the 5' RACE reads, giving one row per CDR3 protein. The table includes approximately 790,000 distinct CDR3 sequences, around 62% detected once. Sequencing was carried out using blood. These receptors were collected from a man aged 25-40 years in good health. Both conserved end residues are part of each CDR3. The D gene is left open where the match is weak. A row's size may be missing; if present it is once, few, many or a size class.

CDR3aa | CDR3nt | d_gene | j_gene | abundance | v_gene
CSVESGANVLTF | TGCAGCGTTGAGTCTGGGGCCAACGTCCTGACTTTC | . | TRBJ2-6 | few | TRBV29-1
CASSQDMGITQGRETEAFF | TGTGCCAGCAGCCAAGATATGGGGATAACGCAGGGCCGGGAGACTGAAGCTTTCTTT | . | TRBJ1-1 | . | TRBV3-1
CASSVGGQNTDTQYF | TGTGCCAGCAGCGTAGGAGGACAGAACACAGATACGCAGTATTTT | . | TRBJ2-3 | . | TRBV9
CASTPGDRENTEAFF | TGTGCCAGCACCCCCGGGGACAGGGAGAACACTGAAGCTTTCTTT | TRBD1 | TRBJ1-1 | . | TRBV6-5
CASSHSRLLAEDTQYF | TGCGCCAGCAGCCATTCACGGTTACTAGCTGAAGATACGCAGTATTTT | . | TRBJ2-3 | . | TRBV4-3
CASSASGEIPTYSNQPQHF | TGTGCCAGCAGCGCATCAGGGGAAATACCAACTTATAGCAATCAGCCCCAGCATTTT | . | TRBJ1-5 | . | TRBV11-1
CAISGDSGAMNTGELFF | TGTGCCATCAGTGGGGATAGCGGGGCGATGAACACCGGGGAGCTGTTTTTT | TRBD2 | TRBJ2-2 | . | TRBV10-3
CASSLADRGEQYF | TGTGCCAGCAGCTTAGCCGACCGGGGGGAGCAGTACTTC | . | TRBJ2-7 | . | TRBV7-2
CASSLGSGGYGQYF | TGCGCCAGCAGCTTAGGATCAGGGGGTTACGGGCAGTACTTC | TRBD1 | TRBJ2-5 | . | TRBV5-1
CASSPQKETDGYTF | TGTGCCAGCAGTCCCCAAAAAGAAACGGATGGCTACACCTTC | . | TRBJ1-2 | . | TRBV6-6
CASSQDSGYYGYTF | TGTGCCAGCAGCCAAGATTCAGGGTACTATGGCTACACCTTC | . | TRBJ1-2 | . | TRBV4-2
CASSLGSGFYEQYF | TGTGCCAGCAGCTTGGGTTCAGGGTTCTACGAGCAGTACTTC | . | TRBJ2-7 | . | TRBV5-6
CAISRDRAADTQYF | TGTGCCATCTCCAGGGACAGGGCGGCAGATACGCAGTATTTT | TRBD1 | TRBJ2-3 | . | TRBV10-3
CASSQDGAGFYEQYF | TGCGCCAGCAGCCAAGACGGGGCCGGCTTCTACGAGCAGTACTTC | . | TRBJ2-7 | few | TRBV4-3
CASSPGQLSNQPQHF | TGTGCCAGCAGCCCGGGACAGCTTAGCAATCAGCCCCAGCATTTT | TRBD1 | TRBJ1-5 | . | TRBV27
CASSEDRWSQPQHF | TGTGCCAGCAGTGAGGACAGATGGTCTCAGCCCCAGCATTTT | . | TRBJ1-5 | . | TRBV27
CASSQRGREYEQFF | TGCGCCAGCAGCCAGAGGGGCCGGGAGTATGAGCAGTTCTTC | . | TRBJ2-1 | . | TRBV4-3
CASSLALSGANVLTF | TGTGCCAGCAGTTTGGCCCTCTCTGGGGCCAACGTCCTGACTTTC | . | TRBJ2-6 | few | TRBV6-5
CASSQVDSPSKEQFF | TGTGCCAGCAGCCAGGTTGACTCCCCCAGTAAGGAGCAGTTCTTC | . | TRBJ2-1 | few | TRBV3-1
CASSSGLAFGETQYF | TGTGCCAGCAGCTCGGGACTAGCGTTTGGGGAGACCCAGTACTTC | TRBD2 | TRBJ2-5 | . | TRBV6-1
CASSQDTRNTEAFF | TGTGCCAGCAGCCAAGATACCAGGAACACTGAAGCTTTCTTT | . | TRBJ1-1 | . | TRBV3-1
CASSQDRDTTVIYNSPLHF | TGTGCCAGCAGCCAAGATAGGGACACAACAGTAATCTATAATTCACCCCTCCACTTT | . | TRBJ1-6 | . | TRBV4-2
CASSLGTGARSSYNEQFF | TGCGCCAGCAGCTTGGGGACAGGGGCCCGGAGCTCCTACAATGAGCAGTTCTTC | TRBD1 | TRBJ2-1 | . | TRBV5-1
CAIRASPMNTEAFF | TGTGCCATCAGGGCGTCACCGATGAACACTGAAGCTTTCTTT | . | TRBJ1-1 | . | TRBV10-3
CASSGLAAEKSYNEQFF | TGTGCCAGCAGTGGACTAGCGGCCGAGAAGTCCTACAATGAGCAGTTCTTC | TRBD2 | TRBJ2-1 | . | TRBV6-1
CASSRQGGNEQFF | TGTGCCAGCAGCCGACAGGGGGGGAATGAGCAGTTCTTC | TRBD1 | TRBJ2-1 | . | TRBV6-6
CASSNPDRPAKGYTF | TGTGCCAGCAGTAATCCGGACAGACCGGCAAAGGGCTACACCTTC | . | TRBJ1-2 | . | TRBV6-6
CASSPGHLDWEQYF | TGTGCCAGCAGCCCAGGACATTTGGATTGGGAGCAGTACTTC | . | TRBJ2-7 | few | TRBV5-4
CSVPDMEAQETQYF | TGCAGCGTTCCAGACATGGAGGCCCAAGAGACCCAGTACTTC | . | TRBJ2-5 | . | TRBV29-1
CSAHTEGNQPQHF | TGCAGTGCCCATACCGAGGGCAATCAGCCCCAGCATTTT | . | TRBJ1-5 | . | TRBV20-1
CASSSGQGFLTDTQYF | TGTGCCAGCAGCTCAGGACAGGGCTTTTTGACAGATACGCAGTATTTT | TRBD1 | TRBJ2-3 | . | TRBV5-6
CASSPGIQGYGYTF | TGTGCCAGCAGCCCGGGGATCCAGGGCTATGGCTACACCTTC | . | TRBJ1-2 | . | TRBV7-3
CASSLPGTKQYF | TGTGCCAGCAGCTTACCCGGAACTAAGCAGTACTTC | . | TRBJ2-5 | . | TRBV7-2
CASGHLDSRYEQYF | TGTGCCAGCGGCCATCTTGACAGCCGCTATGAGCAGTACTTC | . | TRBJ2-7 | few | TRBV7-8
CASSPRIGGGNTGELFF | TGTGCCAGCAGTCCACGCATTGGAGGGGGCAACACCGGGGAGCTGTTTTTT | . | TRBJ2-2 | . | TRBV6-1
CSAKQGLAKNIQYF | TGCAGTGCTAAACAGGGACTAGCCAAAAACATTCAGTACTTC | . | TRBJ2-4 | few | TRBV20-1
CASSGDRAQPQHF | TGTGCCAGCAGCGGCGACAGGGCGCAGCCCCAGCATTTT | TRBD1 | TRBJ1-5 | . | TRBV7-8
CASSPTIWRNGYTF | TGTGCCAGCAGTCCCACGATTTGGAGAAATGGCTACACCTTC | . | TRBJ1-2 | once | TRBV28
CASSYDRGHEQFF | TGTGCCAGCAGTTACGACAGGGGCCATGAGCAGTTCTTC | TRBD1 | TRBJ2-1 | few | TRBV6-6
CASSQKLAAYNEQFF | TGTGCCAGCAGCCAAAAACTAGCGGCGTACAATGAGCAGTTCTTC | TRBD2 | TRBJ2-1 | . | TRBV25-1
CASSLGQLNQPQHF | TGTGCCAGCAGCCTGGGACAGCTTAATCAGCCCCAGCATTTT | TRBD1 | TRBJ1-5 | once | TRBV27
CASSSDPRNSPLHF | TGTGCCAGCAGCTCGGACCCTCGTAATTCACCCCTCCACTTT | . | TRBJ1-6 | once | TRBV27
CAISESQGDNQPQHF | TGTGCCATCAGTGAGTCCCAGGGGGACAATCAGCCCCAGCATTTT | TRBD1 | TRBJ1-5 | . | TRBV10-3
CASSLEGRRGDTQYF | TGTGCGAGCAGCTTAGAGGGAAGGAGGGGAGATACGCAGTATTTT | . | TRBJ2-3 | . | TRBV7-2